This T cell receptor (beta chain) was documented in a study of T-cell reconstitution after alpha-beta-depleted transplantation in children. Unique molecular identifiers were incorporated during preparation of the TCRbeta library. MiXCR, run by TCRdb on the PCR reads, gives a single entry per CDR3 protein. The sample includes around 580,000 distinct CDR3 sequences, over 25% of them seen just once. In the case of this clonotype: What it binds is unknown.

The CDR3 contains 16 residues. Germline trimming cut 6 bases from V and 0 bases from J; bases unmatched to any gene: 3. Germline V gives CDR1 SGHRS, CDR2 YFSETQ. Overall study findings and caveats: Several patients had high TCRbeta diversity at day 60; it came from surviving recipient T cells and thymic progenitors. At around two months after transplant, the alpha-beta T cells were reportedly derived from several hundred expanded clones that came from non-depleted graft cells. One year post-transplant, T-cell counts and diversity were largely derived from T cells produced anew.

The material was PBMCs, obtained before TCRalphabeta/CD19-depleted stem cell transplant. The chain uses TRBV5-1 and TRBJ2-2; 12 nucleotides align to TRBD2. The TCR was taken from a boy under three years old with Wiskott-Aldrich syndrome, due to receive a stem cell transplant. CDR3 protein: CASKLAGGANTGELFF. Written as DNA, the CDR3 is TGCGCCAGCAAACTAGCGGGAGGCGCGAACACCGGGGAGCTGTTTTTT.